In its sample, the clone carrying this T cell receptor (beta chain) was seen many times. Antigen specificity is unknown. The sample is drawn from a study of OX40 agonist ivuxolimab in advanced cancers. General study results and limits: Among expanded peripheral T cells, antigen specificity went undetermined. CD4+ and CD8+ T cells in blood underwent clonal expansion by week 6 at 0.1 to 3.0 mg/kg.

Measured with immunoSEQ multiplex PCR; TCRdb has only the in-frame clones, and not every one. The sample lists about 75,000 clones; more than 80% were seen once. The CDR3 covers 16 residues. Per germline, CDR1 LGHNA and CDR2 YSLEER. V was cut by 4 bases and J by 5 bases, with 15 bases left in between. The genes are TRBV4-3 and TRBJ1-6; no firm D call. This clonotype was sampled from an adult with an advanced solid tumor such as melanoma, head and neck, liver or kidney cancer. The material was CD4+ or CD8+ T cells sorted from blood, obtained in a trial of the OX40 agonist ivuxolimab. CDR3 coding DNA: TGCGCCAGCAGCCCTCGTCTGACACTTAATAATTCACCCCTCCACTTT. This encodes CASSPRLTLNNSPLHF.